The 7 T cell receptor beta chains in this list originate from one sample, sequenced in a study of cytomegalovirus exposure and HLA in healthy donors. It was with 60 Vbeta and 13 Jbeta primers that the PCR ran. TCRdb keeps only in-frame clones here, not all; method: immunoSEQ multiplex PCR. The sample lists 98,000 or so clones, 9.5% to 13% occurring once. Sequencing used PBMCs. These TCRs come from a man aged 35-49 years in good health and CMV-seropositive.

This clone was observed a few times. The V and J genes are TRBV29-1 and TRBJ1-1; possible D gene TRBD1, 5 bases. Germline V lookup: CDR1 SQVTM, CDR2 ANQGSEA. Trimming stripped 4 bases from V and 0 bases from J, with 12 bases between. The length of the CDR3 is 14 residues. The CDR3 nucleotides read TGCAGCGTTGTGGTTCAGGGAATGAACACTGAAGCTTTCTTT. This sequence encodes CSVVVQGMNTEAFF. Supplemented by reference TRBV29-1 and TRBJ1-1, the full variable domain reads SAVISQKPSRDICQRGTSLTIQCQVDSQVTMMFWYRQQPGQSLTLIATANQGSEATYESGFVIDKFPISRPNLTFSTLTVSNMSPEDSSIYLCSVVVQGMNTEAFFGQGTRLTVV.

This clone was counted only a few times. V and J are TRBV6-6 and TRBJ2-7; D possibly corresponds to TRBD1 (5 bases). Germline V gives CDR1 MNHNY, CDR2 SVGAGI (reference sequence). Trimming stripped 2 bases from V and 3 bases from J, with 14 bases between. This CDR3 has 15 amino acids. The CDR3 protein is CASSYDSLTGYEQYF. The CDR3 nucleotides read TGTGCCAGCAGTTACGACAGCCTAACAGGCTACGAGCAGTACTTC.

This clone was seen more than once but under ten times. CDR3 nucleotides: TGTGCCAGCAGCTTATCTAGCGGGGGCTACGAGCAGTACTTC. Its protein is CASSLSSGGYEQYF. J is TRBJ2-7 and V is TRBV7-2, with 10 bases matching TRBD2. CDR3 length: 14 amino acids. Germline CDR1 SGHTA, CDR2 FQGNSA. J gave up 3 bases and V 2 bases, and 1 base lay outside the gene matches.

The V and J genes are TRBV19 and TRBJ2-1; 8 bases fit TRBD2. V was pared by 1 base and J by 4 bases, with 6 bases of the junction left unmatched. CDR1 is LNHDA, CDR2 SQIVND, per germline (reference sequence). The CDR3 runs 16 residues. The CDR3 DNA sequence: TGTGCCAGTAGTATAGCAGCGGGAGCTGAGTACAATGAGCAGTTCTTC. It specifies CASSIAAGAEYNEQFF.

The CDR3, as DNA: TGTGCCAGCAGTGGTCCTACAGGGTCCCTCAGGGAGCTGTTTTTT. Its translation is CASSGPTGSLRELFF. This rearrangement joins TRBV2 to TRBJ2-2; D possibly corresponds to TRBD1 (6 bases). Per the germline V gene, CDR1 is SNHLY and CDR2 is FYNNEI. The CDR3 consists of 15 residues. The V end lost 4 bases, the J end lost 9 bases, and 18 bases lay between the germline ends.

This clone was found a few times. The chain is built from TRBV5-4 and TRBJ1-1; the match to TRBD1 covers 7 bases. With 1 base clipped from V and 0 bases from J, the junction kept 6 bases outside the gene matches. The V gene's germline CDR1 is SGHNT and CDR2 YYREEE (reference sequence). This CDR3 contains 16 residues. DNA for the CDR3: TGTGCCAGCAGCTTGCCCGGGACAGACATGAACACTGAAGCTTTCTTT. Translating gives CASSLPGTDMNTEAFF. The full variable domain, rest sourced from reference TRBV5-4 and TRBJ1-1, is ETGVTQSPTHLIKTRGQQVTLRCSSQSGHNTVSWYQQALGQGPQFIFQYYREEENGRGNFPPRFSGLQFPNYSSELNVNALELDDSALYLCASSLPGTDMNTEAFFGQGTRLTVV.

This clone was picked up a small number of times. The V gene is TRBV9, the J gene TRBJ2-1; TRBD1 is a possible D gene (6 bases). Germline lookup yields CDR1 SGDLS and CDR2 YYNGEE. V dropped 5 bases and J dropped 5 bases, with 8 bases sitting between them. The CDR3 consists of 12 residues. The CDR3 nucleotides are TGTGCCAGCAGGGGACAACACAATGAGCAGTTCTTC. It translates to CASRGQHNEQFF. Drawing the rest from reference TRBV9 and TRBJ2-1, the complete variable domain is DSGVTQTPKHLITATGQRVTLRCSPRSGDLSVYWYQQSLDQGLQFLIQYYNGEERAKGNILERFSAQQFPDLHSELNLSSLELGDSALYFCASRGQHNEQFFGPGTRLTVL.